The clone carrying this T cell receptor beta chain was found many times. As to treatment: skin biopsy from PPD injection site in Mantoux-positive individual. A UMI-containing oligonucleotide was joined by 3' ligation to the TCR cDNA template. This CDR3 spans 17 amino acids. The V segment lost 2 bases and the J segment 5 bases; nucleotides outside the gene matches: 11. CDR1 is SGHAT, CDR2 FQNNGV, per germline. This sample is drawn from a study of naive and memory T cell subsets. Amplification of ligated cDNA took four PCR rounds with SP2 and nested alpha and beta constant primers. TCRdb passed the UMI-ligation and nested PCR reads through MiXCR, listing each CDR3 protein once. The repertoire holds around 31,000 distinct CDR3 sequences, with about 6.2% as singletons.

The receptor was derived from an adult in good health. V usage is TRBV11-2 and J usage is TRBJ1-2, with 10 bases that match TRBD1. Sequencing was performed on skin, taken from a tuberculin skin test site. CDR3 amino acids: CASSLTIHPGQGYGYTF. The CDR3 coding sequence is TGTGCCAGCAGCTTAACCATCCACCCGGGACAGGGGTATGGCTACACCTTC. Filled out from reference TRBV11-2 and TRBJ1-2, the complete variable domain reads EAGVAQSPRYKIIEKRQSVAFWCNPISGHATLYWYQQILGQGPKLLIQFQNNGVVDDSQLPKDRFSAERLKGVDSTLKIQPAKLEDSAVYLCASSLTIHPGQGYGYTFGSGTRLTVV.